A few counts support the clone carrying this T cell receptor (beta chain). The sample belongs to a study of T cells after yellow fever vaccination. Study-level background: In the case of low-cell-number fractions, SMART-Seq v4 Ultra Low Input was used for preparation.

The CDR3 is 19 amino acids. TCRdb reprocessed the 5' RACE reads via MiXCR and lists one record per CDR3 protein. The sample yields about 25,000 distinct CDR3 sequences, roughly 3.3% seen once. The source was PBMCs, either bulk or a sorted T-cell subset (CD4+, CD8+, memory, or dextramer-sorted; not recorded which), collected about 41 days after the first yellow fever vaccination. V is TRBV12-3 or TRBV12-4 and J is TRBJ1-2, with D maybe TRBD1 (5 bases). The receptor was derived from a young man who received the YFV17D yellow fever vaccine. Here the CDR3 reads CTISLGRQGLLYPNYGYTF. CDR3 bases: TGTACCATCAGTTTAGGACGCCAGGGTCTCCTATACCCTAACTATGGCTACACCTTC.